The 5 T cell receptor beta chains presented below share a single source sample, sequenced in a study of blood T cells in healthy people across ages. Using a J-beta primer mix together with a sample-barcoded 5' primer, a second PCR was run for roughly 6 to 12 cycles. TCRdb analysed the 5' RACE reads with MiXCR anew, one entry per CDR3 protein. Of approximately 1,700,000 distinct CDR3 sequences listed, 35% to 50% are singletons. Sequenced material: blood. The receptors stem from a human donor in good health.

The chain combines TRBV12-3 or TRBV12-4 with TRBJ2-1, with TRBD2 matching over 8 bases. Germline trimming cut 5 bases from V and 13 bases from J; bases unmatched to any gene: 13. The CDR3 spans 14 residues. CDR3 nucleotides: TGTGCCAGCAGTCCCAGCGGGGGAGGAGAGACCCAGTTCTTC. Protein sequence: CASSPSGGGETQFF.

This clonotype was found a few times. Germline is not matched at one junction end, which may reflect a read error. The V call is TRBV11-2, the J call TRBJ2-1; tentatively, D is TRBD1 or TRBD2 (5 bases each). Germline values: CDR1 SGHAT, CDR2 FQNNGV. This CDR3 has 16 residues. The CDR3 region is CTSSLDLGGDSPEQFF. The CDR3 nucleotides are TGTACCAGCAGCTTAGATCTTGGGGGTGACAGTCCTGAGCAGTTCTTC.

The chain carries TRBV6-5 and TRBJ2-5; TRBD1 matches at 8 bases. CDR3 length: 15 residues. V was pared by 6 bases and J by 4 bases, with 10 bases of the junction left unmatched. Germline V gives CDR1 MNHEY, CDR2 SVGAGI. The CDR3 DNA is TGTGCCAGCAGGATCAACCGGGACAGGATAGAGACCCAGTACTTC. It yields the protein CASRINRDRIETQYF.

This clonotype was picked up a small number of times. The genes are TRBV25-1 and TRBJ2-4, with D maybe TRBD1 (5 bases). Germline CDR1 reads MGHDK; CDR2 reads SYGVNS. Trimming removed 3 bases at V and 4 bases at J, with 13 bases between. The CDR3 is 15 residues long. CDR3 sequence: CASSDRVGAKNIQYF. The CDR3 DNA reads TGTGCCAGCAGTGACAGGGTTGGAGCTAAAAACATTCAGTACTTC. Variable domain in full (rest from reference TRBV25-1 and TRBJ2-4): EADIYQTPRYLVIGTGKKITLECSQTMGHDKMYWYQQDPGMELHLIHYSYGVNSTEKGDLSSESTVSRIRTEHFPLTLESARPSHTSQYLCASSDRVGAKNIQYFGAGTRLSVL.

The chain uses TRBV6-2 or TRBV6-3 and TRBJ2-5; 8 nucleotides align to TRBD2. From germline, CDR1 is MNHEY and CDR2 SVGEGT. J gave up 4 bases and V 5 bases, and 6 bases lay outside the gene matches. The CDR3 is 14 residues long. The CDR3 loop reads CASSGGLGGETQYF. The CDR3 region has the DNA TGTGCCAGCAGTGGGGGACTAGGGGGAGAGACCCAGTACTTC.